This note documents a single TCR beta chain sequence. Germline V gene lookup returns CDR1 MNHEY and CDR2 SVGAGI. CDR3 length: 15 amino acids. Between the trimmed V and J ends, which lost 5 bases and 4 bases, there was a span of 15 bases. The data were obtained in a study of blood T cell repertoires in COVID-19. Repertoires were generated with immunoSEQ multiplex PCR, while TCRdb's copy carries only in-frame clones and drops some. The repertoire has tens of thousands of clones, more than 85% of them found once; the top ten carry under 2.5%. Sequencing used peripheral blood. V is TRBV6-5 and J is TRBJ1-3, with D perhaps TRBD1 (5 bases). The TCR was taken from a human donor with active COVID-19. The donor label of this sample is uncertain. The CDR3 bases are TGTGCCAGCAGTACCTTGGACACGACGGGAAACACCATATATTTT. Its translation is CASSTLDTTGNTIYF.